This T cell receptor beta chain appears in the sequencing data of a study of cytomegalovirus exposure and HLA in healthy donors. Notes on the study in general: The study put about 180 TCR beta chains on its list as cytomegalovirus-associated.

The CDR3 runs to 17 residues. Germline lookup yields CDR1 MDHEN and CDR2 SYDVKM. Trimming cost V 3 bases and J 2 bases; bases outside gene matches: 11. Details on this clone: Its cognate antigen is unknown.

Measured with immunoSEQ multiplex PCR; TCRdb has only the in-frame clones, and not every one. This table has 50,000 to 65,000 clones, roughly 95% appearing once. Sequencing used PBMCs. This sequence was found in a woman aged 18 to 35 in good health and CMV-seronegative. The rearrangement links TRBV28 to TRBJ1-2, with TRBD1 matching 8 bases. The CDR3 DNA reads as TGTGCCAGCAGTTTTCCCGCCGGACAGGGCCCCAACTATGGCTACACCTTC. As protein: CASSFPAGQGPNYGYTF.